Listed here are 8 T cell receptor beta chains from one sample, sequenced in a study of T-cell reconstitution after alpha-beta-depleted transplantation in children. Unique molecular identifiers were incorporated into the prepared TCRbeta library. In TCRdb, the PCR reads were re-called with MiXCR into one record per CDR3 protein. The data hold hundreds of thousands of distinct CDR3 sequences, with over 10% observed a single time. The sample here was PBMCs, mostly from graft donor cells, taken 360 days after TCRalphabeta/CD19-depleted stem cell transplant. These receptors all stem from a male patient between 10 and 17 years old who had a stem cell transplant for acute myeloid leukemia, so the T cells may come from the graft donor.

This clonotype was seen a handful of times. This sequence joins TRBV12-3 or TRBV12-4 and TRBJ2-7; maybe TRBD1 (6 bases). V shed 3 bases and J shed 6 bases, with 12 bases lying between them. The CDR3 is 13 amino acids. DNA for the CDR3: TGTGCCAGCAGTTTGGAGGAACAGGGCGAGCAGTACTTC. Amino acids: CASSLEEQGEQYF.

With respect to this clonotype: Being one base from a much bigger clone, this may be a read error. This chain joins TRBV20-1 and TRBJ2-1; the match to TRBD2 covers 7 bases. Germline CDR1 and CDR2: DFQATT and SNEGSKA (reference sequence). The CDR3 contains 17 residues. CDR3 bases: TGCAGTGCTAGAGGGGAGGGGAGCGGGGTTTTTTACATTGAGCAGTTCTTC. Protein: CSARGEGSGVFYIEQFF.

This clonotype was observed a few times. V is TRBV4-3 and J is TRBJ2-7; 7 bases map to TRBD1. Trimming at V came to 4 bases and at J to 3 bases, leaving 6 bases not matched to a gene. The CDR3 totals 14 residues. The germline gives CDR1 LGHNA, CDR2 YSLEER. The CDR3 DNA reads as TGCGCCAGCAGCCCGAGAAGGACAGGCTACGAGCAGTACTTC. Translation: CASSPRRTGYEQYF.

The gene calls are TRBV5-8 and TRBJ2-1; 11 bases agree with TRBD2. CDR1 is SGHTS and CDR2 is YDEGEE in the germline V gene. The ends lost 5 bases at V and 3 bases at J; junction bases unmatched: 7. There are 16 residues in the CDR3. This CDR3 is CASRPLTSGDYNEQFF. The CDR3 DNA follows: TGTGCCAGCAGACCTCTGACTAGCGGGGACTACAATGAGCAGTTCTTC.

This clonotype has a count of ten or more. The rearrangement links TRBV27 to TRBJ2-3; 10 nucleotides agree with TRBD2. The CDR3 length is 18 residues. Per the germline V gene, CDR1 is MNHEY and CDR2 is SMNVEV (reference sequence). With V trimmed by 2 bases and J by 2 bases, 10 bases remained unmatched. As DNA, the CDR3 is TGTGCCAGCAGTTTACTTAAAGCGGGAGGGCTGGACACAGATACGCAGTATTTT. Residues: CASSLLKAGGLDTDTQYF.

This clonotype was counted a few times. This chain connects TRBV25-1 to TRBJ1-4, with D possibly matching TRBD1 (5 bases). V gave up 3 bases and J gave up 7 bases, with 15 bases separating them. Germline V gives CDR1 MGHDK, CDR2 SYGVNS. This CDR3 has 15 amino acids. CDR3: CASSDHGTAAEKLFF. CDR3 DNA sequence: TGTGCCAGCAGTGACCATGGGACCGCCGCTGAAAAACTGTTTTTT.

There are a few counts of this clonotype. This chain uses TRBV7-9 with TRBJ2-3; 14 bases align to TRBD2. Germline CDR1 and CDR2: SEHNR and FQNEAQ (reference sequence). There are 17 residues in the CDR3. Unmatched junction bases numbered 8, after V lost 3 bases and J lost 6 bases. The CDR3 DNA is TGTGCCAGCAGCTTTCGACTAGCGGGAGGGCCCGGGGATACGCAGTATTTT. It codes for CASSFRLAGGPGDTQYF.

The chain uses TRBV24-1 and TRBJ2-7; maybe TRBD2 (5 bases). Germline CDR1 and CDR2: KGHDR and SFDVKD. The length of the CDR3 is 12 residues. Trimming stripped 2 bases from V and 5 bases from J, with 6 bases between. DNA of the CDR3: TGTGCCACCAGTGATTCGAGGGACGAGCAGTACTTC. Encoded protein: CATSDSRDEQYF.